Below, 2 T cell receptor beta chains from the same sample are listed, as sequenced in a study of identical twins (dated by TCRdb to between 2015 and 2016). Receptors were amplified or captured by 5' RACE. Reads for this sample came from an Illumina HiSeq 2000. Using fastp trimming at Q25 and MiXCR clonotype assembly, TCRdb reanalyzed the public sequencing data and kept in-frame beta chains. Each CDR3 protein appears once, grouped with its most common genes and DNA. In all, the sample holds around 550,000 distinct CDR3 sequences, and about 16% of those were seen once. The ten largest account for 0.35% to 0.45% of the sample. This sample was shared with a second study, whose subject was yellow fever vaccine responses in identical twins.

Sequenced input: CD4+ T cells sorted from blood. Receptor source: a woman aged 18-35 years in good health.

CDR3 loop: CASSVEGGQAFF. The CDR3 DNA reads as TGTGCCAGCAGCGTCGAGGGGGGGCAAGCTTTCTTT. The chain couples TRBV5-5 to TRBJ1-1; D possibly corresponds to TRBD1 (6 bases). Per germline, CDR1 SGHKS and CDR2 YYEKEE (reference sequence). This CDR3 is 12 amino acids long. V lost 4 bases and J 9 bases, leaving 13 bases between the germline ends.

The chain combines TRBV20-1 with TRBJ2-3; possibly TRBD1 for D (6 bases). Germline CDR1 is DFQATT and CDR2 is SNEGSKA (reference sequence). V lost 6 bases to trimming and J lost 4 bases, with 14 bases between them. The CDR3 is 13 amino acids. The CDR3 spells CSATGLKADTQYF. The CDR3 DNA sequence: TGCAGTGCAACAGGGTTAAAGGCAGATACGCAGTATTTT.